A selection of T cell receptor beta chains follows, all from one sample in a study of blood T cell repertoires in COVID-19. The method was immunoSEQ multiplex PCR; TCRdb's version includes in-frame clones alone and lacks a portion of them. This sample has 200,000 to 250,000 clones, with 75% to 85% found just once. Sequenced sample: peripheral blood. These receptor sequences come from a man aged 50 to 60 with active or convalescent COVID-19. CDR3s include the opening cysteine and the closing phenylalanine or tryptophan. The D gene is left open where the match is weak. Clone sizes are given selectively: once, few, many, or a class where the clone is expanded.

>.|TRBJ1-6|TRBV14|.
TGTGCCAGCAGCCAACTGTGGGCTAATTCACCCCTCCACTTT
CASSQLWANSPLHF
>.|TRBJ2-3|TRBV3-1/TRBV3-2|.
TGTGCCAGCAGCCATCCTGTAACAGGGTCCACAGATACGCAGTATTTT
CASSHPVTGSTDTQYF
>.|TRBJ2-3|TRBV20-1|.
TGCAGTGCTAGTAGGACTAGCACAGATACGCAGTATTTT
CSASRTSTDTQYF
>.|TRBJ1-2|TRBV19|once
TGTGCCAGTAGTATATATAACCCAGCTAACTATGGCTACACCTTC
CASSIYNPANYGYTF
>.|TRBJ2-3|TRBV4-3|.
TGCGCCAGCAGCCAAGGGGACAAAACAGATACGCAGTATTTT
CASSQGDKTDTQYF
>TRBD1|TRBJ2-1|TRBV18|.
TGTGCCAGCTCACGACTCAGGGGGAATGAGCAGTTCTTC
CASSRLRGNEQFF
>.|TRBJ2-7|TRBV4-3|.
TGCGCCAGCAGCCCAAAGACTGAGGGCGACGAGCAGTACTTC
CASSPKTEGDEQYF
>.|TRBJ2-3|TRBV7-9|few
TGTGCCAGCAGCCCCAGAGGGCCGGATACGCAGTATTTT
CASSPRGPDTQYF
>TRBD1|TRBJ1-2|TRBV4-3|.
TGCGCCAGCAGCCGACAGGGAATGAATGGCTACACCTTC
CASSRQGMNGYTF
>TRBD1|TRBJ1-2|TRBV3-1/TRBV3-2|.
TGTGCCAGCAGCCCCCTCGGGACAGAAGAGGGCTATGGCTACACCTTC
CASSPLGTEEGYGYTF